Reported below is one TCR beta chain. What this receptor recognizes is not known. No much larger clone is present one base from it, and per-base qualities are unavailable. V lost 5 bases and J lost 7 bases; the stretch between them is 20 bases long. From a lookup of the germline V gene, CDR1 and CDR2 are SGHVS and FNYEAQ. The CDR3 holds 15 amino acids from the cysteine to the phenylalanine. CDR3 DNA only is kept here, 45 bases in frame from base 1. The sample is drawn from a study of CD8+CD57+ T cells in acquired aplastic anemia (dated by TCRdb to 2016 to 2018). About the study as a whole: Extracted DNA from sorted CD4+ and CD8+ cells averaged approximately 3 ug, ranging from roughly 0.19 to 27.4 ug. An average of approximately 10 million reads for CD4+ cells and around 11 million reads for CD8+ cells was obtained from healthy donor samples.

Overall results and qualifications from the work: Around 28 CD8+ CDR3 sequences were found to be shared between patients and controls, but these sequences appeared to be highly expressed in patients and within the immunodominant clones of the patients. Patients and healthy controls showed no significant difference in CD8+ Simpson's diversity (P=0.060).

Profiling of TCR beta VDJ combinations and CDR3 sequences used genomic DNA as the template. TCR repertoire sequencing was run on an Illumina HiSeq 2000. Per the source publication's procedure: TRBV/TRBJ rearrangement plots, CDR3 size and DJ length profiles, and Simpson's diversity index were used to evaluate the repertoires. The most abundant DNA sequence in the deep sequencing data was taken as the immunodominant clone. CDR3 amino acid sequences were screened for sharing across subjects and were compared with published repertoires and the VDJdb database. TCRdb handled the public reads itself, with Q25 trimming in fastp and clone calling in MiXCR, and kept productive beta chains. A single entry per CDR3 protein holds the most common genes and DNA from its merged rows. The V and J calls shown here were made by TCRdb, not taken from the authors' results. The sample table records some 210,000 distinct CDR3 sequences; over 60% of these occur just once. Of the sample, around 32% is held by the ten largest clones.

In the study, sorted CD4+ and CD8+ blood T cells from patients with severe aplastic anemia and from healthy subjects underwent deep sequencing of TCR repertoires. Ficoll-Paque density gradient centrifugation was used to isolate peripheral blood mononuclear cells. Before DNA was extracted, CD4+ and CD8+ T cells were sorted using either FACS or magnetic beads. This receptor chain uses TRBV7-6 and TRBJ1-2, with TRBD1 perhaps the D gene, on 6 matching bases. The sequenced sample consisted of sorted CD4+, CD8+, or CD8+CD57+ T cells (not recorded which) from PBMCs. This TCR was recovered from a human donor in good health. The DNA reads TGTGCCAGCAGCCCCGTGGGGGCGGGGGAAGCTGGCTACACCTTC. Translated, this is CASSPVGAGEAGYTF.